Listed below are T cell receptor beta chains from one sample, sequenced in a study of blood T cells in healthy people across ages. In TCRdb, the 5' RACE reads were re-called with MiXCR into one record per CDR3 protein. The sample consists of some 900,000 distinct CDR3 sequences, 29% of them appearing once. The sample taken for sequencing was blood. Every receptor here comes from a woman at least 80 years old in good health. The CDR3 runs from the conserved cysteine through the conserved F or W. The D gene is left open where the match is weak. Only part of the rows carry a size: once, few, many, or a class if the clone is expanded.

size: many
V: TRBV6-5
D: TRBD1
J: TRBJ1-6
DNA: TGTGCCAGCAGTAGAAGACAGGGTTATTCACCCCTCCACTTT
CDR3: CASSRRQGYSPLHF

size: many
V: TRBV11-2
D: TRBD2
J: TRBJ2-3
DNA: TGTGCCAGCAGCAAGGGACTAGCTTCTAGCACAGATACGCAGTATTTT
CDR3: CASSKGLASSTDTQYF

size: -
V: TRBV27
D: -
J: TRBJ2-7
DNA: TGTGCCAGCAGTTTACGGCGGTCCGGCTACGAGCAGTACTTC
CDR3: CASSLRRSGYEQYF

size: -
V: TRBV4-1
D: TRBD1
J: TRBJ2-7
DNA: TGCGCCAGCAGCCAAACTGGGACAGGGGGTCGGTACGAGCAGTACTTC
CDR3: CASSQTGTGGRYEQYF

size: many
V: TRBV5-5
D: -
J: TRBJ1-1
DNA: TGTGCCAGCAGCTTTCCCTCCCGGGGAAGCACTGAAGCTTTCTTT
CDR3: CASSFPSRGSTEAFF

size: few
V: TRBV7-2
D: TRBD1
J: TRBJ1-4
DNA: TGTGCCAGCAGCTTTGGGACAGGGACGGGAAAACTGTTTTTT
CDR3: CASSFGTGTGKLFF

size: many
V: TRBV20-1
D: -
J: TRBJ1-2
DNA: TGCAGTGCTAGAGGTGGACACAACTATGGCTACACCTTC
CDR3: CSARGGHNYGYTF

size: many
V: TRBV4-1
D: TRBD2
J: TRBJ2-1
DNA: TGCGCCAGCAGCCAACTAGCGGGGGGGCTTTTCTCGTCGGATGAGCAGTTCTTC
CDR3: CASSQLAGGLFSSDEQFF

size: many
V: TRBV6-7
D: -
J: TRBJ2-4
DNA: TGTGCCAGCAGTTACGGCCTCCCGCAAGAAGTTCAGTACTTC
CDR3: CASSYGLPQEVQYF

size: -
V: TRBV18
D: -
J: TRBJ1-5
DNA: TGTGCCAGCTCACCGCTCAGTGATAGCAATCAGCCCCAGCATTTT
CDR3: CASSPLSDSNQPQHF

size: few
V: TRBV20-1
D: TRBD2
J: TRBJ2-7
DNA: TGCAGTGCTAGTGGGGGACTAGCGGGGGGGAGCTCCTACAATGAGCAGTACTTC
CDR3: CSASGGLAGGSSYNEQYF

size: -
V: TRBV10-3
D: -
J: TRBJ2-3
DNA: TGTGCCATCAGTGAGTCGACGGTGGGGGGGGCCACAGATACGCAGTATTTT
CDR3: CAISESTVGGATDTQYF

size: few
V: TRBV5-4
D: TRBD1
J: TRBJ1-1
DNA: TGTGCCAGCTTCAAGGACAGGGTTGACACTGAAGCTTTCTTT
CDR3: CASFKDRVDTEAFF

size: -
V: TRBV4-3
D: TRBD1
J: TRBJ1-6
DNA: TGCGCCAGCAGCCAAGATTGGAACAGGGGTGGATCACTCCTCCACTTT
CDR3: CASSQDWNRGGSLLHF

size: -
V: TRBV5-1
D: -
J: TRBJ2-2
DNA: TGCGCCGGCAGCTCTACCGCCGGGGAGCTGTTTTTT
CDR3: CAGSSTAGELFF

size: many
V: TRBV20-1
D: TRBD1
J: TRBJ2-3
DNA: TGCAGTGCTCGCCAACCGGGACAGGGGAAAGATACGCAGTATTTT
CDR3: CSARQPGQGKDTQYF

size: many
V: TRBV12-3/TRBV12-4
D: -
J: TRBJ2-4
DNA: TGTGCCAGCAGCCTCCTATTAAAGGGCATTCAGTACTTC
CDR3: CASSLLLKGIQYF

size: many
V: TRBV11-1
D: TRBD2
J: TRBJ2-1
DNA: TGTGCCAGCAGCTTAATGTCAGCGGGGGGTACGGATGAGCAGTTCTTC
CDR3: CASSLMSAGGTDEQFF

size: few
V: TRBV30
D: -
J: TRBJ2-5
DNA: TGTGCCTGGAAGCGGGTTGCGGGAGAGACCCAGTACTTC
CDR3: CAWKRVAGETQYF

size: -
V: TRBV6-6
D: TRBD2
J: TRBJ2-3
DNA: TGTGCCAGCAGACCCCCAATCAGCGGGGGCACAGATACGCGGTATTTT
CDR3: CASRPPISGGTDTRYF

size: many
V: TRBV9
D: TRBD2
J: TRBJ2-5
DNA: TGTGCCAGCAGCAATAGCGGGGGGACTACCCAGACCCAGTACTTC
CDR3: CASSNSGGTTQTQYF

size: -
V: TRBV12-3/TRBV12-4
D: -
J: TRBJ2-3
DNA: TGTGCCAGCAGTTCCGACGGCAGCACAGATACGCAGTATTTT
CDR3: CASSSDGSTDTQYF

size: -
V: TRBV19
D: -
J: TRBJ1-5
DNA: TGTGCCAGTAGTATAGGACAAATTAATCAGCCCCAGCATTTT
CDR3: CASSIGQINQPQHF

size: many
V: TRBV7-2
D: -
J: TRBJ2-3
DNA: TGTGCCAGCAGCTTAAAGGCTGGCCGCGGGGATACGCAGTATTTT
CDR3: CASSLKAGRGDTQYF

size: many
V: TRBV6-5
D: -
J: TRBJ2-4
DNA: TGTGCCAGCAGCCCCACACAGGGGGGGGCCAAAAACATTCAGTACTTC
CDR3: CASSPTQGGAKNIQYF

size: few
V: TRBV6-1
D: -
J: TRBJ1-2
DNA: TGTGCCAGCAGTAACCCCCTGTGGGGGGTTAACTATGGCTACACCTTC
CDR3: CASSNPLWGVNYGYTF

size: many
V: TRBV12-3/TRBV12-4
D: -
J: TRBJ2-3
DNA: TGCGCCAGCAGCTTGGACAGCACAGATACGCAGTATTTT
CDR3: CASSLDSTDTQYF

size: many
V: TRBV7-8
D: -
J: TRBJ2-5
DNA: TGTGCCAGCAGCTTAGAACGGGGGGCGCTTGAGACCCAGTACTTC
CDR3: CASSLERGALETQYF

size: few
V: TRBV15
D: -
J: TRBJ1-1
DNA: TGTGCCACCAGCGCCCTAGGGAGTATGAATGGTGAAGCTTTCTTT
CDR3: CATSALGSMNGEAFF

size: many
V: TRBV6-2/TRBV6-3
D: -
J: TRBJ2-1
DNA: TGTGCCAGCAGTGACCGGAGCGGAGGGACCTACAATGAGCAGTTCTTC
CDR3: CASSDRSGGTYNEQFF

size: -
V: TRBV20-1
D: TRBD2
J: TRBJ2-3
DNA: TGCAGTGCTAGAGTAGCGGGGGGACGCGCTAGCACAGATACGCAGTATTTT
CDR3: CSARVAGGRASTDTQYF